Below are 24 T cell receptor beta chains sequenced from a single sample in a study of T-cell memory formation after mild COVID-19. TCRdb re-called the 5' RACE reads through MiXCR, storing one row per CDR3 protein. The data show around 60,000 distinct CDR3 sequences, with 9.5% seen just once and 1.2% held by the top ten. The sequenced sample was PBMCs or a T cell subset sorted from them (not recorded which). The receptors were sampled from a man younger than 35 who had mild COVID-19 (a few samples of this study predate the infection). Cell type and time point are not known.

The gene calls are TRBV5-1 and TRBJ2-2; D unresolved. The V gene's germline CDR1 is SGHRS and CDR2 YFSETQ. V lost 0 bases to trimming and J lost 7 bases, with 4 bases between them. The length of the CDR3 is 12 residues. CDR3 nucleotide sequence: TGCGCCAGCAGCTTGGAGGACGGGGAGCTGTTTTTT. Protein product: CASSLEDGELFF. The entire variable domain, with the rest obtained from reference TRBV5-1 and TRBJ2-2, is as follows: KAGVTQTPRYLIKTRGQQVTLSCSPISGHRSVSWYQQTPGQGLQFLFEYFSETQRNKGNFPGRFSGRQFSNSRSEMNVSTLELGDSALYLCASSLEDGELFFGEGSRLTVL.

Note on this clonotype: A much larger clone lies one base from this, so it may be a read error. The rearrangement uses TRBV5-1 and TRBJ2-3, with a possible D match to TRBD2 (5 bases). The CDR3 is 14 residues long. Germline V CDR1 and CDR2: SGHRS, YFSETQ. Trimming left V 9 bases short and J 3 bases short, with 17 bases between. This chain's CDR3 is CATQLVGSTDTQYF. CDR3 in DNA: TGCGCCACCCAACTAGTGGGGTCTACAGATACGCAGTATTTT.

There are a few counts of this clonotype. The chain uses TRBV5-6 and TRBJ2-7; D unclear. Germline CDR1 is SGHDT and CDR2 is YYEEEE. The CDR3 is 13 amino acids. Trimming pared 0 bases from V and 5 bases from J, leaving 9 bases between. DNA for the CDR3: TGTGCCAGCAGCTTGGATCGCCTAGACGAGCAGTACTTC. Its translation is CASSLDRLDEQYF.

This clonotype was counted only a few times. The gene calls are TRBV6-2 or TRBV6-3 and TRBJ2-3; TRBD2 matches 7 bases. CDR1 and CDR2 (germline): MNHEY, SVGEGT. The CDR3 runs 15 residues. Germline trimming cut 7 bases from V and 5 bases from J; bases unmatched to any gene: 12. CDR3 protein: CASKGRGNLLDTQYF. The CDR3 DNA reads TGTGCCAGCAAGGGGAGGGGCAACTTGCTAGATACGCAGTATTTT.

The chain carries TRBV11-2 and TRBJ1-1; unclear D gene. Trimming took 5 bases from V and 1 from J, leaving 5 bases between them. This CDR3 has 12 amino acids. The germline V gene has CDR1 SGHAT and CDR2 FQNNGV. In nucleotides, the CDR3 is TGTGCCAGCAGCACTTCGAACACTGAAGCTTTCTTT. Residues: CASSTSNTEAFF.

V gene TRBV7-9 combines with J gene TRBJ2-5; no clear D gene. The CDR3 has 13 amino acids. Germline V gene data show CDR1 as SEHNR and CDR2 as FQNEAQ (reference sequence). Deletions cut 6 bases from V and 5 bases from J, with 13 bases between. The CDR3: CASSLVGVETQYF. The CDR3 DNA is TGTGCCAGCAGTCTCGTGGGTGTGGAGACCCAGTACTTC.

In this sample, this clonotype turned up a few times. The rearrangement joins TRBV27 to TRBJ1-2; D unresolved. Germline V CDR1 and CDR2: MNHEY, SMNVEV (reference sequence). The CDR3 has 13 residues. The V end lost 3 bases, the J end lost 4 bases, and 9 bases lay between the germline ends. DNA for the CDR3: TGTGCCAGCAGTTTCGAGATGAGCTATGGCTACACCTTC. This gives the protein CASSFEMSYGYTF.

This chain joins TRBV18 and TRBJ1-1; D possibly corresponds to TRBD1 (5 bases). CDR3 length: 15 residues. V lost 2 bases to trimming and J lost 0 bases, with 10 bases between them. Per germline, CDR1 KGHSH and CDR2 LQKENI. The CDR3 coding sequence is TGTGCCAGCTCACCAGCGGGGGGGGTGAACACTGAAGCTTTCTTT. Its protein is CASSPAGGVNTEAFF.

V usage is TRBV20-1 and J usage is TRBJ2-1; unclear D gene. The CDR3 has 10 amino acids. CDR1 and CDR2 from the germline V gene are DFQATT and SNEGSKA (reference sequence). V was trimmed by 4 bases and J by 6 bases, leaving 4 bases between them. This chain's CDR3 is CSATSNEQFF. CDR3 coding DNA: TGCAGTGCTACGAGCAATGAGCAGTTCTTC.

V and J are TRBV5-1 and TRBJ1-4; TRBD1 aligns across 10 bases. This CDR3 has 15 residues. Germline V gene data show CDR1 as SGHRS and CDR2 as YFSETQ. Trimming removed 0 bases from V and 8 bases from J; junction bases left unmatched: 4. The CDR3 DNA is TGCGCCAGCAGCTTGGCCGGGACAGGGGAGGAAAAACTGTTTTTT. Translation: CASSLAGTGEEKLFF.

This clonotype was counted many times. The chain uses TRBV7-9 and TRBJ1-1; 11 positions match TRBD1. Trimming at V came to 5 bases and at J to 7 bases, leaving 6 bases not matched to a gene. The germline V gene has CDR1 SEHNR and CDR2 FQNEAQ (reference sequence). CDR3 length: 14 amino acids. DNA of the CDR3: TGTGCCAGCAGCCCCGGACAGGGGGCTATTGAAGCTTTCTTT. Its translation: CASSPGQGAIEAFF. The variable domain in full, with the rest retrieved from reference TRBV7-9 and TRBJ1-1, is DTGVSQNPRHKITKRGQNVTFRCDPISEHNRLYWYRQTLGQGPEFLTYFQNEAQLEKSRLLSDRFSAERPKGSFSTLEIQRTEQGDSAMYLCASSPGQGAIEAFFGQGTRLTVV.

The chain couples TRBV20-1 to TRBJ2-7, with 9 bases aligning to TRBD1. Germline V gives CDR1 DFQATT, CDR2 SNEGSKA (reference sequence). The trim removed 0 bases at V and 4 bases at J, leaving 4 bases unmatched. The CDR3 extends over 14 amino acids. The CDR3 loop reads CSARDPGQGYEQYF. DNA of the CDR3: TGCAGTGCTAGAGACCCGGGACAGGGTTACGAGCAGTACTTC.

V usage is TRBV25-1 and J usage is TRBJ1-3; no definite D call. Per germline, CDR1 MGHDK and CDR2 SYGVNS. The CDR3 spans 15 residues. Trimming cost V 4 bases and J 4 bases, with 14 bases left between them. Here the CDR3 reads CASSAQAIGGNTIYF. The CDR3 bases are TGTGCCAGCAGTGCCCAGGCCATAGGGGGAAACACCATATATTTT.

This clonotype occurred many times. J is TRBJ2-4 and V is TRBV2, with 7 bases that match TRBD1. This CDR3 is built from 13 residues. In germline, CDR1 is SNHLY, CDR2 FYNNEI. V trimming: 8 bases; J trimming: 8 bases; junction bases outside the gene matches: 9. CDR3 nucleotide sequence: TGTGCCAGCGGTGGACAGGAGAATTACATTCAGTACTTC. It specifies CASGGQENYIQYF.

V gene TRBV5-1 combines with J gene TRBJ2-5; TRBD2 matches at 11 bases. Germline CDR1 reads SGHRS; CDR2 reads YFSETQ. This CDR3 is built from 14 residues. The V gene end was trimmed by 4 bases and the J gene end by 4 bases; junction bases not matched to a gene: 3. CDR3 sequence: CASSPTSGAETQYF. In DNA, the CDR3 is TGCGCCAGCAGCCCGACTAGCGGGGCAGAGACCCAGTACTTC.

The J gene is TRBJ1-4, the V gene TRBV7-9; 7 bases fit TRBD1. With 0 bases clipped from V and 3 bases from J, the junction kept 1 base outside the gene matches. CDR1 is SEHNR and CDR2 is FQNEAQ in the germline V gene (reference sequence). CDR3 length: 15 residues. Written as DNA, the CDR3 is TGTGCCAGCAGCTTAGCCACAGGGGCTAATGAAAAACTGTTTTTT. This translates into CASSLATGANEKLFF.

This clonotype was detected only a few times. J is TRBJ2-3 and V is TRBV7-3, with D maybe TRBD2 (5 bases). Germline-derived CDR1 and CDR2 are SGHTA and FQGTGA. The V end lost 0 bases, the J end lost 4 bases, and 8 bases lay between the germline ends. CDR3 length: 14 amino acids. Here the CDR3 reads CASSLTLGSDTQYF. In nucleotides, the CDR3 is TGTGCCAGCAGCTTAACACTAGGATCAGATACGCAGTATTTT. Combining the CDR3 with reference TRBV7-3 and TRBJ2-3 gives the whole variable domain GAGVSQTPSNKVTEKGKYVELRCDPISGHTALYWYRQSLGQGPEFLIYFQGTGAADDSGLPNDRFFAVRPEGSVSTLKIQRTERGDSAVYLCASSLTLGSDTQYFGPGTRLTVL.

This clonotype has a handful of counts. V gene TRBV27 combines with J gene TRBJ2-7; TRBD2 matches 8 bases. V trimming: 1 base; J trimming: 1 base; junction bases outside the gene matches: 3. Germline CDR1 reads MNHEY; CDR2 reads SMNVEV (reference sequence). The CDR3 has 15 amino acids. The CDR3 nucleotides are TGTGCCAGCAGTTTATTAGCGGGGTCTTCCTACGAGCAGTACTTC. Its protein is CASSLLAGSSYEQYF.

The CDR3 DNA follows: TGCAGTGCTAGATCGGGCTGGGATGGAAACACCATATATTTT. This encodes CSARSGWDGNTIYF. The chain couples TRBV20-1 to TRBJ1-3; D is uncertain. The CDR3 length is 14 residues. Deletions cut 2 bases from V and 3 bases from J, with 11 bases between. Germline CDR1 and CDR2: DFQATT and SNEGSKA (reference sequence).

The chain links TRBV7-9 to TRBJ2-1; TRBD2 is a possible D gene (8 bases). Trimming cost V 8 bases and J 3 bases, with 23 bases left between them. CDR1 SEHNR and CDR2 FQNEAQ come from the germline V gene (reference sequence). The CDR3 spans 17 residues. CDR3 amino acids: CASAKGAGGQFYNEQFF. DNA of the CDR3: TGTGCCAGCGCCAAGGGGGCGGGGGGACAGTTCTACAATGAGCAGTTCTTC.

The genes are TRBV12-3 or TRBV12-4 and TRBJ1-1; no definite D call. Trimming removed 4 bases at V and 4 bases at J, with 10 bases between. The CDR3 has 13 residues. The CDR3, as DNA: TGTGCCAGCAGTTCCCGTGAGGGCACTGAAGCTTTCTTT. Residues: CASSSREGTEAFF.

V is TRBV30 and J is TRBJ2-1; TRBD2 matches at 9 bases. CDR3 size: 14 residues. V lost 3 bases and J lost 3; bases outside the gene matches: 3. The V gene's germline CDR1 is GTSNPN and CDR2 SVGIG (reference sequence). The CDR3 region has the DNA TGTGCCTGGAGGAAGCGGGGGGTCTACAATGAGCAGTTCTTC. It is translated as CAWRKRGVYNEQFF.

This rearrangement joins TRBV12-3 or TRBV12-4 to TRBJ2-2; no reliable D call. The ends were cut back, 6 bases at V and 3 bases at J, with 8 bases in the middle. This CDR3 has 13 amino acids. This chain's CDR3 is CASRELDTGELFF. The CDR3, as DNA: TGTGCCAGCAGGGAACTTGACACCGGGGAGCTGTTTTTT.

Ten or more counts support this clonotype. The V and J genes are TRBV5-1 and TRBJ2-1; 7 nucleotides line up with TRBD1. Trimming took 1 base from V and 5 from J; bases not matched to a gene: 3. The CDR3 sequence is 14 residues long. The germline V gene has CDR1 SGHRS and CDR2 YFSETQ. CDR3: CASSLRDSHNEQFF. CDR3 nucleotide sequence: TGCGCCAGCAGCTTGCGGGACAGCCACAATGAGCAGTTCTTC.